The rows below give T cell receptor beta chains drawn from one sample of a study of regulatory T cells in long-lasting Graves disease. From the multiplex PCR reads, TCRdb called clonotypes with MiXCR, one entry per CDR3 protein. This table holds about 350,000 distinct CDR3 sequences, 16% found once. These same data were also listed under a study on T cells in Graves' hyperthyroidism and ophthalmopathy.

This material consisted of peripheral blood mononuclear cells (PBMCs), taken at new diagnosis, from a patient treated with antithyroid drugs. These receptors originate from a man aged 35 to 55 with Graves disease. Both conserved end residues are part of each CDR3. Size tells how often a clone was seen (once, few, many) or the class of an expanded clone, and some rows leave it out.

v_call: TRBV30; clone_size: many; cdr3_aa: CAWSAQGITEAFF
v_call: TRBV28; clone_size: many; cdr3_aa: CASISGADNEQFF
v_call: TRBV28; clone_size: many; cdr3_aa: CASSPDRPSAGANVLTF
v_call: TRBV12-5; clone_size: NA; cdr3_aa: CASGLGGNTEAFF
v_call: TRBV6-2/TRBV6-3; clone_size: many; cdr3_aa: CASSYSLTGGETQYF
v_call: TRBV24-1; clone_size: NA; cdr3_aa: CATSERARGGSYNEQFF
v_call: TRBV10-3; clone_size: many; cdr3_aa: CATQDGYEQYF
v_call: TRBV6-2/TRBV6-3; clone_size: many; cdr3_aa: CASTLGGGYNEQFF
v_call: TRBV4-1; clone_size: NA; cdr3_aa: CASSQDLGAGANVLTF
v_call: TRBV7-2; clone_size: few; cdr3_aa: CASSPYPRQGGIGELFF
v_call: TRBV20-1; clone_size: many; cdr3_aa: CSARDGGLGNEQFF
v_call: TRBV18; clone_size: NA; cdr3_aa: CASSPYRGQRGQYF
v_call: TRBV5-5; clone_size: many; cdr3_aa: CASSLGVAANEQFF
v_call: TRBV12-3/TRBV12-4; clone_size: many; cdr3_aa: CASSHRDRDVKGEAFF
v_call: TRBV7-2; clone_size: many; cdr3_aa: CASGKASGVHYEQYF
v_call: TRBV3-1; clone_size: few; cdr3_aa: CASSLISEPETQYF
v_call: TRBV28; clone_size: many; cdr3_aa: CASSLRQESSNQPQHF
v_call: TRBV6-1; clone_size: many; cdr3_aa: CASRKLDSSYEQYF
v_call: TRBV20-1; clone_size: many; cdr3_aa: CSARSGGRGTYEQYF
v_call: TRBV2; clone_size: few; cdr3_aa: CASKYGQGAGEAQYF
v_call: TRBV5-1; clone_size: NA; cdr3_aa: CASSPGAGGPLEQFF
v_call: TRBV19; clone_size: few; cdr3_aa: CASSARLGLAGYNEQFF
v_call: TRBV5-1; clone_size: many; cdr3_aa: CASSSGLAGGPTDTQYF
v_call: TRBV2; clone_size: NA; cdr3_aa: CASSSGIGSGNTIYF
v_call: TRBV7-6; clone_size: NA; cdr3_aa: CASSLGLSPKTQYF
v_call: TRBV5-1; clone_size: few; cdr3_aa: CASSPGRAGVYEQYF
v_call: TRBV10-3; clone_size: many; cdr3_aa: CAISDEVTGELFF
v_call: TRBV3-1; clone_size: NA; cdr3_aa: CASSQSGHEQYF
v_call: TRBV20-1; clone_size: NA; cdr3_aa: CSASGRARFSGANVLTF
v_call: TRBV4-3; clone_size: NA; cdr3_aa: CASSQSSVLAVSTDMQYF
v_call: TRBV11-1; clone_size: many; cdr3_aa: CASTPGTETQYF
v_call: TRBV11-3; clone_size: NA; cdr3_aa: CASSLGGAIQETQYF
v_call: TRBV12-3/TRBV12-4; clone_size: NA; cdr3_aa: CASSSGLAALQETQYF
v_call: TRBV29-1; clone_size: many; cdr3_aa: CSVGLLAGGQQFF
v_call: TRBV19; clone_size: NA; cdr3_aa: CASSIGQGDTGELFF
v_call: TRBV7-2; clone_size: many; cdr3_aa: CASSLRESTGELFF
v_call: TRBV12-3/TRBV12-4; clone_size: many; cdr3_aa: CASSPRTGGSEKLFF
v_call: TRBV4-2; clone_size: many; cdr3_aa: CASSQEVSRGSGYTF
v_call: TRBV5-1; clone_size: many; cdr3_aa: CASSTRQGNALHF
v_call: TRBV7-2; clone_size: many; cdr3_aa: CASSSSNRDWSNQPQHF
v_call: TRBV2; clone_size: NA; cdr3_aa: CASSEPGTLNQPQHF
v_call: TRBV5-1; clone_size: many; cdr3_aa: CASSLDGKEKLFF
v_call: TRBV30; clone_size: NA; cdr3_aa: CAWSTGVGNTIYF
v_call: TRBV11-2; clone_size: many; cdr3_aa: CASSVGRSSYNEQFF
v_call: TRBV14; clone_size: NA; cdr3_aa: CASSQDLPVYRLQETQYF
v_call: TRBV11-2; clone_size: many; cdr3_aa: CASSHESDEQYF
v_call: TRBV27; clone_size: many; cdr3_aa: CASSGQGREKLFF
v_call: TRBV18; clone_size: many; cdr3_aa: CASSPTAHSGNTIYF